A selection of T cell receptor beta chains follows, all from one sample in a study of beta chain features in type 1 diabetes. Profiling relied on immunoSEQ multiplex PCR, and the TCRdb table lists in-frame clones only, not all of them. Here the sample spans hundreds of thousands of clones, around 12% being singletons. The sample was naive CD4+ T cells from blood. The origin of the receptors is a woman between 18 and 30 years old with type 1 diabetes. CDR3s include the opening cysteine and the closing phenylalanine or tryptophan. The D gene is left open where the match is weak. The size field is filled for only some rows; it gives once, few, many or a size class.

CDR3 length: 14; V gene: TRBV15; clone size: NA; J gene: TRBJ1-1; D gene: TRBD1; CDR3 protein: CATSPGQGLAEAFF; CDR3 DNA: TGTGCCACCAGTCCAGGACAGGGGCTAGCTGAAGCTTTCTTT
CDR3 length: 13; V gene: TRBV7-2; clone size: NA; J gene: TRBJ2-3; D gene: NA; CDR3 protein: CASSLSTTPTQYF; CDR3 DNA: TGTGCCAGCAGCTTAAGCACCACCCCCACGCAGTATTTT
CDR3 length: 15; V gene: TRBV7-9; clone size: NA; J gene: TRBJ1-4; D gene: NA; CDR3 protein: CASSSQGITWEKLFF; CDR3 DNA: TGTGCCAGCAGCTCACAGGGAATCACTTGGGAAAAACTGTTTTTT
CDR3 length: 15; V gene: TRBV9; clone size: NA; J gene: TRBJ2-4; D gene: TRBD2; CDR3 protein: CASSVGGGTKNIQYF; CDR3 DNA: TGTGCCAGCAGCGTAGGGGGGGGAACCAAAAACATTCAGTACTTC
CDR3 length: 13; V gene: TRBV11-2; clone size: NA; J gene: TRBJ2-7; D gene: NA; CDR3 protein: CASSLDRGDEQYF; CDR3 DNA: TGTGCCAGCAGCTTAGACAGGGGGGACGAGCAGTACTTC
CDR3 length: 15; V gene: TRBV7-9; clone size: few; J gene: TRBJ1-4; D gene: TRBD1; CDR3 protein: CASSSWTGREEKLFF; CDR3 DNA: TGTGCCAGCAGCTCTTGGACAGGGAGGGAGGAAAAACTGTTTTTT
CDR3 length: 15; V gene: TRBV19; clone size: NA; J gene: TRBJ2-7; D gene: NA; CDR3 protein: CASTGDAVHSYEQYF; CDR3 DNA: TGTGCCAGTACAGGGGATGCGGTTCACTCCTACGAGCAGTACTTC
CDR3 length: 14; V gene: TRBV7-2; clone size: NA; J gene: TRBJ1-6; D gene: NA; CDR3 protein: CASSPHAVNSPLHF; CDR3 DNA: TGTGCCAGCAGCCCCCATGCGGTGAATTCACCCCTCCACTTT
CDR3 length: 15; V gene: TRBV19; clone size: few; J gene: TRBJ2-6; D gene: NA; CDR3 protein: CASSAQGTGANVLTF; CDR3 DNA: TGTGCCAGTAGTGCACAGGGTACCGGGGCCAACGTCCTGACTTTC
CDR3 length: 17; V gene: TRBV7-2; clone size: NA; J gene: TRBJ2-7; D gene: TRBD2; CDR3 protein: CASSLRGIAGSSYEQYF; CDR3 DNA: TGTGCCAGCAGCCTACGGGGAATAGCGGGTAGCTCCTACGAGCAGTACTTC
CDR3 length: 15; V gene: TRBV5-1; clone size: NA; J gene: TRBJ2-3; D gene: NA; CDR3 protein: CASSLRTGGTDTQYF; CDR3 DNA: TGCGCCAGCAGCTTGCGGACAGGAGGGACAGATACGCAGTATTTT
CDR3 length: 12; V gene: TRBV10-3; clone size: few; J gene: TRBJ1-2; D gene: NA; CDR3 protein: CAISREGGGYTF; CDR3 DNA: TGTGCCATCTCCCGAGAGGGTGGAGGCTACACCTTC
CDR3 length: 16; V gene: TRBV19; clone size: NA; J gene: TRBJ1-2; D gene: NA; CDR3 protein: CASSIPSKGANYGYTF; CDR3 DNA: TGTGCCAGTAGTATCCCCTCCAAAGGAGCTAACTATGGCTACACCTTC
CDR3 length: 13; V gene: TRBV28; clone size: NA; J gene: TRBJ2-5; D gene: NA; CDR3 protein: CASSSWQGETQYF; CDR3 DNA: TGTGCCAGCAGTTCGTGGCAGGGGGAGACCCAGTACTTC
CDR3 length: 13; V gene: TRBV4-3; clone size: few; J gene: TRBJ1-2; D gene: NA; CDR3 protein: CASSQVRGGGYTF; CDR3 DNA: TGCGCCAGCAGCCAAGTGCGGGGGGGTGGCTACACCTTC
CDR3 length: 15; V gene: TRBV10-2; clone size: NA; J gene: TRBJ2-7; D gene: TRBD1; CDR3 protein: CASSEAAGGLYEQYF; CDR3 DNA: TGCGCCAGCAGTGAGGCGGCAGGGGGTCTCTACGAGCAGTACTTC
CDR3 length: 16; V gene: TRBV5-1; clone size: few; J gene: TRBJ2-5; D gene: TRBD2; CDR3 protein: CASSSSSGRARETQYF; CDR3 DNA: TGCGCCAGCAGCTCGTCTAGCGGGAGGGCCAGGGAGACCCAGTACTTC
CDR3 length: 16; V gene: TRBV4-3; clone size: NA; J gene: TRBJ1-2; D gene: NA; CDR3 protein: CASSQDPPGAGYGYTF; CDR3 DNA: TGCGCCAGCAGCCAAGACCCCCCAGGCGCGGGCTATGGCTACACCTTC
CDR3 length: 14; V gene: TRBV7-9; clone size: NA; J gene: TRBJ2-3; D gene: TRBD1; CDR3 protein: CASSLGTGYDTQYF; CDR3 DNA: TGTGCCAGCAGCCTCGGGACAGGGTACGATACGCAGTATTTT
CDR3 length: 13; V gene: TRBV7-6; clone size: NA; J gene: TRBJ2-1; D gene: NA; CDR3 protein: CASSSQEGAEQFF; CDR3 DNA: TGTGCCAGCAGCTCCCAGGAGGGTGCTGAGCAGTTCTTC
CDR3 length: 14; V gene: TRBV7-8; clone size: few; J gene: TRBJ2-3; D gene: TRBD2; CDR3 protein: CASSLLAGVDTQYF; CDR3 DNA: TGTGCCAGCAGCTTACTAGCGGGAGTGGATACGCAGTATTTT
CDR3 length: 14; V gene: TRBV14; clone size: NA; J gene: TRBJ2-7; D gene: TRBD2; CDR3 protein: CASRLLAEAGEQYF; CDR3 DNA: TGTGCCAGCAGGCTCCTAGCGGAGGCTGGAGAGCAGTACTTC
CDR3 length: 14; V gene: TRBV7-2; clone size: NA; J gene: TRBJ1-2; D gene: NA; CDR3 protein: CASSLDGGGYGYTF; CDR3 DNA: TGTGCCAGCAGCTTAGACGGGGGGGGCTATGGCTACACCTTC
CDR3 length: 11; V gene: TRBV18; clone size: NA; J gene: TRBJ1-1; D gene: NA; CDR3 protein: CASSSVAEAFF; CDR3 DNA: TGTGCCAGCTCATCGGTCGCTGAAGCTTTCTTT
CDR3 length: 16; V gene: TRBV14; clone size: few; J gene: TRBJ1-3; D gene: TRBD1; CDR3 protein: CASSPFWTGSGNTIYF; CDR3 DNA: TGTGCCAGCAGCCCATTTTGGACAGGCTCTGGAAACACCATATATTTT
CDR3 length: 15; V gene: TRBV4-2; clone size: few; J gene: TRBJ1-4; D gene: NA; CDR3 protein: CASSQESSDSEKLFF; CDR3 DNA: TGTGCCAGCAGCCAAGAGTCGTCCGACTCTGAAAAACTGTTTTTT
CDR3 length: 17; V gene: TRBV12-5; clone size: few; J gene: TRBJ2-5; D gene: NA; CDR3 protein: CASGPGPGGILQETQYF; CDR3 DNA: TGTGCTAGTGGTCCCGGGCCAGGGGGGATCCTACAAGAGACCCAGTACTTC
CDR3 length: 14; V gene: TRBV10-3; clone size: NA; J gene: TRBJ2-3; D gene: TRBD1; CDR3 protein: CAIKGQNSTDTQYF; CDR3 DNA: TGTGCCATCAAGGGACAGAATAGCACAGATACGCAGTATTTT
CDR3 length: 15; V gene: TRBV5-6; clone size: NA; J gene: TRBJ2-7; D gene: TRBD2; CDR3 protein: CASSHPGTSLHEQYF; CDR3 DNA: TGTGCCAGCAGCCATCCCGGGACTAGCCTCCACGAGCAGTACTTC
CDR3 length: 15; V gene: TRBV7-2; clone size: few; J gene: TRBJ2-7; D gene: TRBD2; CDR3 protein: CASSLRVPGGYEQYF; CDR3 DNA: TGTGCCAGCAGCTTACGGGTACCCGGGGGGTACGAGCAGTACTTC
CDR3 length: 14; V gene: TRBV7-2; clone size: NA; J gene: TRBJ1-2; D gene: TRBD1; CDR3 protein: CASSRGDRGGGYTF; CDR3 DNA: TGTGCCAGCAGCCGAGGGGACAGGGGAGGCGGCTACACCTTC
CDR3 length: 10; V gene: TRBV20-1; clone size: few; J gene: TRBJ2-7; D gene: NA; CDR3 protein: CSAIPDEQYF; CDR3 DNA: TGCAGTGCCATCCCAGACGAGCAGTACTTC
CDR3 length: 14; V gene: TRBV7-2; clone size: few; J gene: TRBJ2-5; D gene: TRBD2; CDR3 protein: CASSWTSGQETQYF; CDR3 DNA: TGTGCCAGCAGCTGGACTAGCGGACAAGAGACCCAGTACTTC
CDR3 length: 13; V gene: TRBV29-1; clone size: few; J gene: TRBJ2-1; D gene: TRBD1; CDR3 protein: CSGGQGIYNEQFF; CDR3 DNA: TGCAGCGGTGGACAGGGCATCTACAATGAGCAGTTCTTC
CDR3 length: 14; V gene: TRBV5-6; clone size: NA; J gene: TRBJ2-5; D gene: NA; CDR3 protein: CASSLASLRETQYF; CDR3 DNA: TGTGCCAGCAGCTTAGCATCCTTACGGGAGACCCAGTACTTC
CDR3 length: 14; V gene: TRBV5-1; clone size: few; J gene: TRBJ2-2; D gene: NA; CDR3 protein: CASAHGGVTGELFF; CDR3 DNA: TGCGCCAGCGCCCACGGGGGTGTCACCGGGGAGCTGTTTTTT
CDR3 length: 16; V gene: TRBV4-1; clone size: NA; J gene: TRBJ2-7; D gene: NA; CDR3 protein: CASSQVRTAPGNEQYF; CDR3 DNA: TGCGCCAGCAGCCAAGTCCGGACAGCCCCTGGGAACGAGCAGTACTTC
CDR3 length: 16; V gene: TRBV11-2; clone size: few; J gene: TRBJ2-3; D gene: TRBD1; CDR3 protein: CASSLRQGAGADTQYF; CDR3 DNA: TGTGCCAGCAGCTTACGACAGGGGGCCGGAGCAGATACGCAGTATTTT
CDR3 length: 14; V gene: TRBV29-1; clone size: few; J gene: TRBJ2-7; D gene: TRBD2; CDR3 protein: CSVSIPSGSGEQYF; CDR3 DNA: TGCAGCGTTTCCATACCTAGCGGGAGCGGCGAGCAGTACTTC
CDR3 length: 16; V gene: TRBV29-1; clone size: few; J gene: TRBJ2-3; D gene: TRBD2; CDR3 protein: CSVALVAGSSTDTQYF; CDR3 DNA: TGCAGCGTTGCTTTGGTAGCGGGATCGAGCACAGATACGCAGTATTTT
CDR3 length: 13; V gene: TRBV19; clone size: NA; J gene: TRBJ1-2; D gene: NA; CDR3 protein: CASSPDSDYGYTF; CDR3 DNA: TGTGCCAGTAGTCCCGACAGCGACTATGGCTACACCTTC
CDR3 length: 13; V gene: TRBV9; clone size: few; J gene: TRBJ2-7; D gene: NA; CDR3 protein: CASSVSEAYEQYF; CDR3 DNA: TGTGCCAGCAGCGTTAGTGAGGCCTACGAGCAGTACTTC
CDR3 length: 16; V gene: TRBV4-1; clone size: NA; J gene: TRBJ1-2; D gene: NA; CDR3 protein: CASSQVSDRPGYGYTF; CDR3 DNA: TGCGCCAGCAGCCAAGTATCTGACAGGCCCGGATATGGCTACACCTTC
CDR3 length: 19; V gene: TRBV7-2; clone size: few; J gene: TRBJ1-5; D gene: TRBD1; CDR3 protein: CASSLRGGTGGYSNQPQHF; CDR3 DNA: TGTGCCAGCAGCTTAAGAGGCGGCACAGGGGGCTATAGCAATCAGCCCCAGCATTTT
CDR3 length: 16; V gene: TRBV4-1; clone size: NA; J gene: TRBJ2-7; D gene: TRBD2; CDR3 protein: CASSQEGLAGEDEQYF; CDR3 DNA: TGCGCCAGCAGCCAAGAGGGACTAGCGGGAGAAGATGAGCAGTACTTC
CDR3 length: 15; V gene: TRBV6-5; clone size: NA; J gene: TRBJ2-1; D gene: NA; CDR3 protein: CASSYSRTSSNEQFF; CDR3 DNA: TGTGCCAGCAGTTACTCGAGAACTAGTAGTAATGAGCAGTTCTTC
CDR3 length: 13; V gene: TRBV2; clone size: few; J gene: TRBJ1-1; D gene: NA; CDR3 protein: CASVVGVGTEAFF; CDR3 DNA: TGTGCCAGCGTCGTAGGGGTGGGCACTGAAGCTTTCTTT
CDR3 length: 16; V gene: TRBV4-3; clone size: NA; J gene: TRBJ1-5; D gene: NA; CDR3 protein: CASSQDRDYSNQPQHF; CDR3 DNA: TGCGCCAGCAGCCAAGATCGGGATTATAGCAATCAGCCCCAGCATTTT
CDR3 length: 16; V gene: TRBV7-2; clone size: NA; J gene: TRBJ2-3; D gene: TRBD2; CDR3 protein: CASTHGGGTWLDTQYF; CDR3 DNA: TGTGCCAGCACCCACGGCGGGGGGACTTGGTTAGATACGCAGTATTTT
CDR3 length: 17; V gene: TRBV9; clone size: NA; J gene: TRBJ2-5; D gene: TRBD2; CDR3 protein: CASSAGPLTSGSGTQYF; CDR3 DNA: TGTGCCAGCAGCGCGGGCCCCCTGACTAGCGGGAGTGGGACCCAGTACTTC
CDR3 length: 16; V gene: TRBV7-8; clone size: few; J gene: TRBJ1-1; D gene: TRBD1; CDR3 protein: CASSLGRQGMNTEAFF; CDR3 DNA: TGTGCCAGCAGCTTAGGACGACAGGGGATGAACACTGAAGCTTTCTTT
CDR3 length: 12; V gene: TRBV30; clone size: few; J gene: TRBJ2-1; D gene: NA; CDR3 protein: CAWSNSPNEQFF; CDR3 DNA: TGTGCCTGGAGTAACAGCCCCAATGAGCAGTTCTTC
CDR3 length: 16; V gene: TRBV11-2; clone size: few; J gene: TRBJ2-3; D gene: TRBD2; CDR3 protein: CASSLRAGEGPDTQYF; CDR3 DNA: TGTGCCAGCAGCCTCCGCGCGGGAGAGGGCCCAGATACGCAGTATTTT
CDR3 length: 15; V gene: TRBV5-1; clone size: few; J gene: TRBJ2-1; D gene: NA; CDR3 protein: CASSYGGLSYNEQFF; CDR3 DNA: TGCGCCAGCAGCTACGGCGGGCTCTCCTACAATGAGCAGTTCTTC
CDR3 length: 13; V gene: TRBV25-1; clone size: NA; J gene: TRBJ1-4; D gene: NA; CDR3 protein: CASIRAGDEKLFF; CDR3 DNA: TGTGCCAGCATTCGGGCAGGGGATGAAAAACTGTTTTTT
CDR3 length: 14; V gene: TRBV9; clone size: NA; J gene: TRBJ1-2; D gene: NA; CDR3 protein: CASSEGEGYYGYTF; CDR3 DNA: TGTGCCAGCAGCGAAGGGGAGGGTTACTATGGCTACACCTTC
CDR3 length: 17; V gene: TRBV7-9; clone size: NA; J gene: TRBJ1-6; D gene: TRBD1; CDR3 protein: CASSLAWRGQENSPLHF; CDR3 DNA: TGTGCCAGCAGCTTAGCGTGGAGGGGGCAGGAGAATTCACCCCTCCACTTT